This T cell receptor beta chain was captured in a study of T-cell reconstitution after alpha-beta-depleted transplantation in children. Germline V gene data show CDR1 as DFQATT and CDR2 as SNEGSKA (reference sequence). The CDR3 loop spans 16 amino acids. V lost 0 bases, J lost 0 bases, and 15 bases lay in between. Unique molecular identifiers were incorporated into the prepared TCRbeta library. TCRdb ran MiXCR on the PCR reads and lists one entry per CDR3 protein. The sample lists 250,000 to 350,000 distinct CDR3 sequences; 9.9% were seen once. The material sequenced was PBMCs from the stem cell graft donor, taken from the stem cell graft. This receptor was obtained from a human donor who donated a stem cell graft to a child with SCID. This chain uses TRBV20-1 with TRBJ2-7, with D possibly matching TRBD1 (6 bases). The CDR3 coding sequence is TGCAGTGCTAGAGATCCTTGGGGGCTGCGCTCCTACGAGCAGTACTTC. This codes for CSARDPWGLRSYEQYF.